What follows is one TCR beta chain and its context. Its antigen is not known. This record comes from a study of cytomegalovirus exposure and HLA in healthy donors. Study findings and constraints: Clonal expansion was found to be greater in HLA-associated TCR beta chains than in equally common others in a later analysis. Being productive about 87% or about 30% of the time was typical of most TCR beta V segments in an earlier analysis. Another analysis was done later, and it associated around 16,000 TCR beta sequences with HLA alleles at 0.05 false discovery rate.

Use of 60 Vbeta and 13 Jbeta primers characterized the PCR. Libraries were prepared by immunoSEQ multiplex PCR; TCRdb keeps only in-frame clonotypes and omits some of them. This table holds approximately 140,000 clones, about 82% found once. V lost 1 base and J lost 2; bases outside the gene matches: 12. The germline V gene encodes CDR1 MDHEN and CDR2 SYDVKM. This CDR3 contains 18 residues. Sequenced input: PBMCs. The chain carries TRBV28 and TRBJ2-5; TRBD1 agrees at 8 bases. The clonotype originates from a man aged 30-40 years in good health and CMV-seronegative. In DNA form, the CDR3 reads TGTGCCAGCAGTTTATTAAGGTCCAGGACAGGGCGTCAAGAGACCCAGTACTTC. Its protein is CASSLLRSRTGRQETQYF. Variable domain in full (rest from reference TRBV28 and TRBJ2-5): DVKVTQSSRYLVKRTGEKVFLECVQDMDHENMFWYRQDPGLGLRLIYFSYDVKMKEKGDIPEGYSVSREKKERFSLILESASTNQTSMYLCASSLLRSRTGRQETQYFGPGTRLLVL.